This record concerns one T cell receptor (beta chain) sequence. Its cognate antigen has yet to be identified. No much larger clonotype is one base removed from it; base qualities were not supplied. This entry comes from a study of blood T cell repertoires in COVID-19 (dated by TCRdb to the early 2020s). General notes on the study: Samples covering the acute and convalescent phases of COVID-19 were provided by collaborators in the United States, Italy and Spain. The material from the prospective study consisted of cDNA or gDNA derived from T cells, B-cell-depleted T cells, or PBMCs. Subjects who had been exposed to COVID-19, were actively infected with it, or had recovered from it provided the deeply sampled blood TCRbeta repertoires that made up the dataset. The repertoires were released in a freely available public database intended as a resource for research on the immune response to SARS-CoV-2. Samples came from the ongoing ImmuneRACE study (first 160 participants) plus 1,254 subjects from 6 global collaborators. Sample metadata almost always included a de-identified subject ID, COVID-19 status, age in years and sex. Where available, HLA class I and class II types were taken from metadata supplied by the sample provider and were not determined by assay-based typing.

The immunoSEQ Assay, a bias-controlled multiplex PCR, was used to amplify TCRbeta CDR3 regions from genomic DNA. The authors processed their data as follows. The number of nucleated cells in each sample was estimated from the amplification of reference gene primers within the assay. To quantify the absolute abundance of each unique TCRbeta CDR3 rearrangement, sequence reads were collapsed and filtered. For each sample, productive Simpson clonality was calculated by taking the square root of Simpson's diversity index across productive rearrangements. Entries here come from immuneACCESS through TCRdb and include only in-frame sequences with V and J called. Some clones fail to appear in such tables; in the studies checked, an unresolved V gene covers under half of the shortfall, and the cause of the remainder is unknown. V and J calls and clone size are as listed in that table; D and trimming were resolved from the DNA. This sample holds a few hundred thousand clones; roughly 86% were observed only once. Of the sample, roughly 2.9% falls within the top ten clones.

What the authors observed across the whole study: The quantity of clinical and demographic metadata differed by source and by participant and was supplied without curation.

Participants in the prospective study were enrolled through a virtual design, were aged 18 to 89 years, and lived in approximately 25 United States geographic areas. To assign participants to cohorts, the prospective study relied on clinical history that participants themselves reported in a screening survey and a study questionnaire. Exposed participants had been in contact with someone with a PCR-confirmed or clinician-diagnosed COVID-19 case within 2 weeks of study entry. In the prospective study, mobile phlebotomists collected whole blood, serum and a nasopharyngeal or oropharyngeal swab from each participant. Participants in the prospective study had the option to provide additional blood draws and questionnaires over an approximately 2-month period. Blood samples from the prospective study were shipped frozen or at room temperature prior to DNA extraction. Taken from the germline V gene (reference sequence), the CDR1 and CDR2 loops are SGHNT and YYREEE. From cysteine to phenylalanine, the CDR3 is 15 amino acids long. Left in the record is the CDR3 DNA by itself, 45 bases read in frame from the first base. The V end loses 3 bases and the J end loses 9 bases, and a stretch of 16 bases separates them.

Sequenced input: PBMCs or T cells enriched from blood (not recorded which). Recombination linked TRBV5-4 to TRBJ1-6, with no confidently assigned D gene. The clonotype was recovered from a woman between 45 and 65 years old who had been exposed to COVID-19. The base sequence is TGTGCCAGCAGCTCCCCCCCGCCCGGCGGTTCACCCCTCCACTTT. This translates into CASSSPPPGGSPLHF.